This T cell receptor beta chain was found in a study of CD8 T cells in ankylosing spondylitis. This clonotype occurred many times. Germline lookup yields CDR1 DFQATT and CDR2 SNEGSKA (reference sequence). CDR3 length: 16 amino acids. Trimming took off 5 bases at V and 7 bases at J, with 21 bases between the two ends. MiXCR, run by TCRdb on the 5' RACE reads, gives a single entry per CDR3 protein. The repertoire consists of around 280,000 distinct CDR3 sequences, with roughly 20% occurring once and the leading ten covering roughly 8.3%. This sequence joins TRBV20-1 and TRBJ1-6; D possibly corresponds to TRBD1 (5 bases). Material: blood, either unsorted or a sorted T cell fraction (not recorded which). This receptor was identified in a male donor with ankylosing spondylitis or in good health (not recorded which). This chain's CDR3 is CSALHVRGGTNSPLHF. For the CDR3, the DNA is TGCAGTGCTCTGCACGTTCGGGGGGGAACCAATTCACCCCTCCACTTT.